Listed here are 27 T cell receptor beta chains from one sample, sequenced in a study of cytomegalovirus exposure and HLA in healthy donors. The data were produced by immunoSEQ multiplex PCR, yet TCRdb's version contains in-frame clones alone and is incomplete. Among some 140,000 clones listed, roughly 84% were seen once. Sequenced: PBMCs. These receptors were taken from a human donor in good health.

This clone was seen just once. The chain links TRBV4-3 to TRBJ1-5; D not resolved. Germline V CDR1 and CDR2: LGHNA, YSLEER. The V and J ends lost 1 base and 0 bases respectively, with 16 bases between them. The length of the CDR3 is 18 residues. The CDR3 here is CASSQVSSGDFSNQPQHF. CDR3 DNA: TGCGCCAGCAGCCAAGTGAGCAGCGGGGATTTTAGCAATCAGCCCCAGCATTTT.

The V call is TRBV5-6, the J call TRBJ2-7, with D possibly TRBD2 on 5 matching bases. This CDR3 is built from 13 residues. Germline V gene lookup returns CDR1 SGHDT and CDR2 YYEEEE. V lost 2 bases and J lost 5, with 11 bases in between. CDR3 in DNA: TGTGCCAGCAGCTTAGGACTGCCAGACGAGCAGTACTTC. Protein product: CASSLGLPDEQYF.

This sequence joins TRBV5-1 and TRBJ2-5, with a weak D call TRBD1 (6 bases). Trimming took 4 bases from V and 4 from J, leaving 11 bases between them. CDR3 length: 13 residues. Germline lookup yields CDR1 SGHRS and CDR2 YFSETQ. This CDR3 reads CASSPDSIETQYF. The CDR3 DNA reads as TGCGCCAGCAGCCCGGACAGCATAGAGACCCAGTACTTC.

The V gene is TRBV9, the J gene TRBJ2-3; the D is unclear. Trimming left V 2 bases short and J 0 bases short, with 7 bases between. CDR1 and CDR2 (germline): SGDLS, YYNGEE. The CDR3 extends over 14 amino acids. The CDR3 protein is CASSVRQSTDTQYF. In nucleotides, the CDR3 is TGTGCCAGCAGCGTGAGACAAAGCACAGATACGCAGTATTTT.

The rearrangement joins TRBV5-4 to TRBJ2-1; 9 nucleotides match TRBD1. Losses at the gene ends were 0 bases for V and 8 bases for J; bases not matched to a gene: 12. The CDR3 length is 17 residues. CDR1 and CDR2 (germline): SGHNT, YYREEE (reference sequence). CDR3 sequence reads: CASSLEGPGQGGYEQFF. The CDR3 region has the DNA TGTGCCAGCAGCTTGGAGGGCCCGGGACAGGGAGGCTATGAGCAGTTCTTC.

The CDR3 spells CASSPGETQYF. CDR3 coding DNA: TGTGCCAGCTCCCCGGGAGAGACCCAGTACTTC. The V call is TRBV2, the J call TRBJ2-5; D unclear. V was pared by 8 bases and J by 4 bases, with 8 bases between. The CDR3 covers 11 residues. Germline assignment: CDR1 SNHLY and CDR2 FYNNEI.

This sequence joins TRBV6-1 and TRBJ2-7; D remains ambiguous. Germline CDR1 is MNHNS and CDR2 is SASEGT. CDR3 length: 15 residues. V was pared by 0 bases and J by 3 bases, with 12 bases between. This CDR3 is CASSEAIDSRYEQYF. CDR3 DNA: TGTGCCAGCAGTGAAGCGATCGACTCCCGCTACGAGCAGTACTTC.

The chain couples TRBV2 to TRBJ1-2, with TRBD1 identical over 8 bases. Per germline, CDR1 SNHLY and CDR2 FYNNEI. The CDR3 length is 12 residues. V lost 6 bases, J lost 8 bases, and 5 bases stayed unmatched. CDR3 sequence reads: CASSGTGKGYTF. The CDR3 DNA is TGTGCCAGCAGCGGGACAGGAAAAGGCTACACCTTC.

The DNA of the CDR3 is TGTGCCAGCAGCTCTGACAGGGGGTTCGTCTACACCTTC. Protein sequence: CASSSDRGFVYTF. V gene TRBV7-2 combines with J gene TRBJ1-2, with 9 bases fitting TRBD1. The junction had 7 bases not matched to a gene; V was cut back by 4 bases and J by 10 bases. Germline lookup yields CDR1 SGHTA and CDR2 FQGNSA. This CDR3 has 13 amino acids.

V and J are TRBV15 and TRBJ2-1; TRBD2 agrees at 7 bases. Germline-derived CDR1 and CDR2 are LNHNV and YYDKDF (reference sequence). The trim removed 5 bases at V and 7 bases at J, leaving 8 bases unmatched. This CDR3 is built from 14 residues. CDR3 loop: CATSRAGEVNEQFF. The DNA for the CDR3 is TGTGCCACCAGCCGGGCGGGAGAGGTTAATGAGCAGTTCTTC.

The chain links TRBV6-6 to TRBJ1-5; 9 bases agree with TRBD1. The V gene's germline CDR1 is MNHNY and CDR2 SVGAGI (reference sequence). This CDR3 contains 14 residues. V lost 5 bases to trimming and J lost 4 bases; unmatched junction nucleotides: 3. The CDR3 region has the DNA TGTGCCAGCAGTACAGGGGGCGGGAATCAGCCCCAGCATTTT. It encodes CASSTGGGNQPQHF.

The rearrangement links TRBV7-9 to TRBJ1-1, with D unclear. The germline CDR1 and CDR2 sequences are SEHNR and FQNEAQ (reference sequence). CDR3 size: 13 residues. Trimming took off 5 bases at V and 2 bases at J, with 9 bases between the two ends. CDR3 DNA: TGTGCCAGCAGCCCTACAGTAAACACTGAAGCTTTCTTT. It translates to CASSPTVNTEAFF.

The chain couples TRBV19 to TRBJ1-4; D is unclear. V lost 10 bases to trimming and J lost 5 bases, with 17 bases between them. The CDR3 totals 14 residues. In germline, CDR1 is LNHDA, CDR2 SQIVND (reference sequence). The chain's CDR3 is CATRGWPGNEKLFF. The CDR3 nucleotides read TGTGCCACCCGAGGGTGGCCAGGAAATGAAAAACTGTTTTTT.

CDR3 DNA sequence: TGTGCCAGCAGCGTCACTCCGAACACTGAAGCTTTCTTT. Residues: CASSVTPNTEAFF. The chain carries TRBV7-3 and TRBJ1-1; no clear D. V lost 5 bases and J 1 base, leaving 8 bases between the germline ends. Germline CDR1 and CDR2: SGHTA and FQGTGA. The CDR3 loop spans 13 amino acids.

The chain employs TRBV1 and TRBJ2-7; the DNA was not compared with TRBD1, the D call given in the table. TRBV1 is reported as a pseudogene. The CDR3 loop spans 13 amino acids. DNA of the CDR3: TGCACCAGCAGCCAAGATCAGGATTACGAGCAGTACTTC. It specifies CTSSQDQDYEQYF.

Here the CDR3 DNA reads TGCGCCAGCAGCTTGGCCGGGACAGGGGGATGGGGGACCCAGTACTTC. This codes for CASSLAGTGGWGTQYF. The gene calls are TRBV5-1 and TRBJ2-5; 11 bases map to TRBD1. From germline, CDR1 is SGHRS and CDR2 YFSETQ. Germline trimming cut 0 bases from V and 7 bases from J; bases unmatched to any gene: 8. This CDR3 is built from 16 residues.

The chain recombines TRBV11-2 with TRBJ1-4, with 7 bases fitting TRBD1. Germline assignment: CDR1 SGHAT and CDR2 FQNNGV. The CDR3 runs 18 residues. Trimming removed 5 bases from V and 8 bases from J; junction bases left unmatched: 20. The CDR3 spells CASSPHRDSLQQLEKLFF. CDR3 sequence (DNA): TGTGCCAGCAGCCCGCACCGGGACAGCCTACAACAGTTGGAAAAACTGTTTTTT.

With regard to this clone: This sample includes further DNA sequences coding for the same CDR3. This chain links TRBV15 with TRBJ2-6; D is uncertain. The CDR3 length is 15 residues. V was cut by 1 base and J by 1 base, with 5 bases left in between. Germline V gives CDR1 LNHNV, CDR2 YYDKDF (reference sequence). As DNA, the CDR3 is TGTGCCACCAGCAGAGGAGGTTCTGGGGCCAACGTCCTGACTTTC. This codes for CATSRGGSGANVLTF.

The chain is built from TRBV14 and TRBJ2-2; TRBD1 might be the D (5 bases). Germline V gene lookup returns CDR1 SGHDN and CDR2 FVKESK. Trimming cost V 4 bases and J 7 bases, with 16 bases left between them. CDR3 length: 15 amino acids. The CDR3 protein is CASSPRQSSGGELFF. DNA of the CDR3: TGTGCCAGCAGCCCGCGACAGTCCTCGGGCGGGGAGCTGTTTTTT.

The chain employs TRBV27 and TRBJ2-7, with 13 bases identical to TRBD2. CDR1 and CDR2 (germline): MNHEY, SMNVEV (reference sequence). Unmatched junction bases numbered 8, after V lost 10 bases and J lost 2 bases. This CDR3 contains 15 residues. The CDR3 nucleotides are TGTGCCATATCGGCGGGACTAGCGGGACCCTACGAGCAGTACTTC. Its protein is CAISAGLAGPYEQYF.

V is TRBV19 and J is TRBJ1-6; TRBD1 might be the D (5 bases). The V end lost 1 base, the J end lost 10 bases, and 8 bases lay between the germline ends. Per the germline V gene, CDR1 is LNHDA and CDR2 is SQIVND (reference sequence). CDR3 length equals 13 residues. The CDR3 loop reads CASSIARASPLHF. The DNA of the CDR3 is TGTGCCAGTAGTATAGCCAGGGCATCACCCCTCCACTTT.

The CDR3 DNA sequence: TGTGCCAGCGGGGGGACTAGCGAGACTTATACGCAGTATTTT. This translates into CASGGTSETYTQYF. V and J are TRBV2 and TRBJ2-3, with 10 bases lining up with TRBD2. Germline assignment: CDR1 SNHLY and CDR2 FYNNEI. This CDR3 region has 14 residues. V gave up 8 bases and J gave up 7 bases; unmatched junction bases: 9.

The chain recombines TRBV28 with TRBJ1-5; 10 bases are a match to TRBD1. Looked up from germline, CDR1 is MDHEN and CDR2 is SYDVKM. V dropped 5 bases and J dropped 7; count of bases not matched to a gene: 11. This CDR3 contains 16 residues. The CDR3 DNA reads as TGTGCCAGCAGTCCGATTACCGGGACAGGGGAACAGCCCCAGCATTTT. Protein product: CASSPITGTGEQPQHF.

The chain has TRBV7-9 and TRBJ2-7; D is possibly TRBD2 (6 bases). The V end lost 1 base, the J end lost 3 bases, and 13 bases lay between the germline ends. Germline V gene lookup returns CDR1 SEHNR and CDR2 FQNEAQ (reference sequence). The CDR3 consists of 15 residues. CDR3 bases: TGTGCCAGCAGCTTAGGCGGGACGAAAATCTACGAGCAGTACTTC. Translated: CASSLGGTKIYEQYF. Based on the CDR3 plus reference TRBV7-9 and TRBJ2-7, the full variable domain is DTGVSQNPRHKITKRGQNVTFRCDPISEHNRLYWYRQTLGQGPEFLTYFQNEAQLEKSRLLSDRFSAERPKGSFSTLEIQRTEQGDSAMYLCASSLGGTKIYEQYFGPGTRLTVT.

This clone appeared a single time. The chain uses TRBV27 and TRBJ2-1; the D gene is possibly TRBD1 (6 bases). Trimming removed 0 bases from V and 4 bases from J, with 16 bases in between. This CDR3 has 17 residues. From germline, CDR1 is MNHEY and CDR2 SMNVEV (reference sequence). CDR3 sequence reads: CASSLSGTGTRYNEQFF. The CDR3 coding sequence is TGTGCCAGCAGTTTATCGGGGACCGGGACAAGATACAATGAGCAGTTCTTC.

The chain has TRBV28 and TRBJ2-2, with TRBD2 identical over 8 bases. The CDR3 is 15 amino acids. Germline-derived CDR1 and CDR2 are MDHEN and SYDVKM. V trimming: 6 bases; J trimming: 1 base; junction bases outside the gene matches: 4. The CDR3 coding sequence is TGTGCCAGCAGGCCGGGACTAGTGAACACCGGGGAGCTGTTTTTT. This gives the protein CASRPGLVNTGELFF.

The chain couples TRBV11-2 to TRBJ2-1; tentative D call: TRBD2 (7 bases). CDR3 length: 16 residues. The ends were cut back, 5 bases at V and 4 bases at J, with 18 bases in the middle. Per the germline V gene, CDR1 is SGHAT and CDR2 is FQNNGV. CDR3 in amino acids: CASSRTGGGVYNEQFF. For the CDR3, the DNA is TGTGCCAGCAGCAGAACGGGGGGCGGGGTATACAATGAGCAGTTCTTC.